This record concerns one T cell receptor beta chain sequence. The data stem from a study of breast tumors, draining lymph nodes, adjacent tissues. Breast cancer patients provided tissue from their axillary draining lymph nodes. This CDR3 comprises 14 residues. In germline, CDR1 is SGHRS, CDR2 YFSETQ. Germline trimming cut 7 bases from V and 8 bases from J; bases unmatched to any gene: 14. One entry per CDR3 protein results from TCRdb running MiXCR on the multiplex PCR reads. The table lists 200,000 to 250,000 distinct CDR3 sequences, 34% of them singletons, with approximately 4% in the top ten. The chain couples TRBV5-1 to TRBJ2-5, with TRBD2 matching 7 bases. The source of this sequence is a female donor with breast cancer. Some clones in this sample may be carry-over from other donors' samples. The sample taken for sequencing was axillary lymph node tissue. The chain's CDR3 is CASLRGDLGDTQYF. CDR3 bases: TGCGCCAGCCTTCGGGGGGACTTAGGGGACACCCAGTACTTC. The full variable domain, in which reference TRBV5-1 and TRBJ2-5 provide the parts outside the CDR3, is KAGVTQTPRYLIKTRGQQVTLSCSPISGHRSVSWYQQTPGQGLQFLFEYFSETQRNKGNFPGRFSGRQFSNSRSEMNVSTLELGDSALYLCASLRGDLGDTQYFGPGTRLLVL.